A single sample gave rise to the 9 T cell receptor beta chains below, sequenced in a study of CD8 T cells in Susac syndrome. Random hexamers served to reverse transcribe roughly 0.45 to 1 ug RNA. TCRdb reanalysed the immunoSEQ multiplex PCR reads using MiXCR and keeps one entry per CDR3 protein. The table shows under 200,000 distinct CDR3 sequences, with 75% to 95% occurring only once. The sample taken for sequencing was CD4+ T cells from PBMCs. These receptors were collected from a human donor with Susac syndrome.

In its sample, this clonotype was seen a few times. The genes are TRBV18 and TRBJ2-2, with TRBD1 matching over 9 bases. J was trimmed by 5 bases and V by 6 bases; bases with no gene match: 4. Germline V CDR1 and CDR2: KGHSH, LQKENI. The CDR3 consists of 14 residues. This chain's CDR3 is CASSLTGGTGELFF. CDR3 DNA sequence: TGTGCCAGCTCGCTGACAGGGGGAACCGGGGAGCTGTTTTTT.

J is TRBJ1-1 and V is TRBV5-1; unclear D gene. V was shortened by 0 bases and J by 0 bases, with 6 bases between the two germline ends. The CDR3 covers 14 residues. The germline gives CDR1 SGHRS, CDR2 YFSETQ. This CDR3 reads CASSLGAMNTEAFF. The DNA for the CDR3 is TGCGCCAGCAGCTTGGGAGCCATGAACACTGAAGCTTTCTTT.

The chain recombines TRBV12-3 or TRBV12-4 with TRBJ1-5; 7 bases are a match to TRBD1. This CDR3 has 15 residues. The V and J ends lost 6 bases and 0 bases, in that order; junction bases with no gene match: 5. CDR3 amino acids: CASSRQGDSNQPQHF. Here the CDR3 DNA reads TGTGCCAGCAGCCGACAGGGTGATAGCAATCAGCCCCAGCATTTT.

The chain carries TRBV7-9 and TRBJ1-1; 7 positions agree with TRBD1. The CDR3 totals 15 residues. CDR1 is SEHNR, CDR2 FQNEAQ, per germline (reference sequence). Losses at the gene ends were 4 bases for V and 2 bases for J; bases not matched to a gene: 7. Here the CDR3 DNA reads TGTGCCAGCAGCTCGACGACAGGGTACAACACTGAAGCTTTCTTT. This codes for CASSSTTGYNTEAFF.

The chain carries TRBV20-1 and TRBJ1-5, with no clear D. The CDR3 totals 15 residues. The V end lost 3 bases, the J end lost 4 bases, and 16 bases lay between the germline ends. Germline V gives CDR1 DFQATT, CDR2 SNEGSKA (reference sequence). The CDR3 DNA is TGCAGTGCTAGCGTCGGCAGCCATCAAAATCAGCCCCAGCATTTT. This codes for CSASVGSHQNQPQHF.

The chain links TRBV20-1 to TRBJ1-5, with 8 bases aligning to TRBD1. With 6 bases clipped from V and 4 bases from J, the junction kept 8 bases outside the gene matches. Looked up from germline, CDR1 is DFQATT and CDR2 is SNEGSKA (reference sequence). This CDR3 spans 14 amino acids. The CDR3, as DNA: TGCAGTGCGAGCCAGGACAGGGAAAATCAGCCCCAGCATTTT. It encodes CSASQDRENQPQHF.

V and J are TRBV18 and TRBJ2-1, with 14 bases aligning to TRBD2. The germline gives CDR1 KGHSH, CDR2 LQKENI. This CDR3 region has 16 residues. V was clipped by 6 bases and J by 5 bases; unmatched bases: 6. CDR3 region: CASSSGLAGVHNEQFF. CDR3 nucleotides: TGTGCCAGCTCCTCGGGACTAGCGGGAGTCCACAATGAGCAGTTCTTC.

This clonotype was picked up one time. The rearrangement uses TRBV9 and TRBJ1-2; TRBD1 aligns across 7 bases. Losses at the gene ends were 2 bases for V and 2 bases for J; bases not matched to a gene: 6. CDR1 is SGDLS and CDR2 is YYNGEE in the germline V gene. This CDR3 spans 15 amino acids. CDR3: CASSVQTGTNYGYTF. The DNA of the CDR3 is TGTGCCAGCAGCGTCCAGACAGGGACCAACTATGGCTACACCTTC. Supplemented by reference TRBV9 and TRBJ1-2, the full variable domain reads DSGVTQTPKHLITATGQRVTLRCSPRSGDLSVYWYQQSLDQGLQFLIQYYNGEERAKGNILERFSAQQFPDLHSELNLSSLELGDSALYFCASSVQTGTNYGYTFGSGTRLTVV.

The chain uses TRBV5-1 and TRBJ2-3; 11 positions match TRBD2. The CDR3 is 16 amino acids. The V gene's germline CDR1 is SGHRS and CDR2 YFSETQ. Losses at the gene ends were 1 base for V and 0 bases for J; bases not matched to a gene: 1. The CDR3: CASSLTSGGSTDTQYF. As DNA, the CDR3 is TGCGCCAGCAGCTTGACTAGCGGGGGCAGCACAGATACGCAGTATTTT.